These 18 T cell receptor beta chains share one sample of origin, sequenced in a study of T cell responses to AZD1222 COVID-19 vaccine. Method: immunoSEQ multiplex PCR; TCRdb's copy keeps in-frame clones and lacks some. The sample has roughly 96,000 clones, roughly 90% seen once; the top ten hold about 12%. The input for sequencing was peripheral blood, taken 28 days after the second AZD1222 dose. The receptors were gathered from an adult who received the AZD1222 COVID-19 vaccine.

The chain joins TRBV28 to TRBJ1-1; D unclear. V dropped 2 bases and J dropped 4 bases, with 8 bases sitting between them. CDR1 is MDHEN and CDR2 is SYDVKM in the germline V gene. The CDR3 runs to 13 residues. CDR3 residues: CASSLPSPTEAFF. CDR3 DNA sequence: TGTGCCAGCAGTTTACCCAGTCCCACTGAAGCTTTCTTT.

This rearrangement joins TRBV9 to TRBJ1-2; 8 positions agree with TRBD1. Losses at the gene ends were 3 bases for V and 2 bases for J; bases not matched to a gene: 6. The CDR3 runs 15 residues. Germline loops: CDR1 SGDLS, CDR2 YYNGEE. The chain's CDR3 is CASSASGTGNYGYTF. The CDR3 DNA reads TGTGCCAGCAGCGCCTCCGGGACAGGCAACTATGGCTACACCTTC.

The rearrangement joins TRBV5-6 to TRBJ1-3, with unresolved D. This CDR3 has 13 amino acids. CDR1 and CDR2 (germline): SGHDT, YYEEEE. With 2 bases removed from V and 6 bases from J, the gap between germline ends came to 9 bases. The CDR3 DNA sequence: TGTGCCAGCAGCTTTTTGGTTTCAAACACCATATATTTT. Encoded protein: CASSFLVSNTIYF.

CDR3 DNA sequence: TGTGCCAGCAGCCCGGGGGGGGATCCCTACGAGCAGTACTTC. It specifies CASSPGGDPYEQYF. The chain uses TRBV13 and TRBJ2-7; 8 nucleotides match TRBD2. Per the germline V gene, CDR1 is PRHDT and CDR2 is FYEKMQ (reference sequence). V gave up 5 bases and J gave up 2 bases; unmatched junction bases: 5. The CDR3 sequence is 14 residues long.

V is TRBV19 and J is TRBJ1-5, with unresolved D. Trimming left V 1 base short and J 2 bases short, with 6 bases between. This CDR3 has 14 amino acids. CDR1 and CDR2 (germline): LNHDA, SQIVND (reference sequence). The CDR3 coding sequence is TGTGCCAGTAGTATAGTCTTTGGCAATCAGCCCCAGCATTTT. Translated: CASSIVFGNQPQHF.

The chain has TRBV18 and TRBJ2-5; maybe TRBD2 (7 bases). This CDR3 region has 16 residues. V was pared by 0 bases and J by 5 bases, with 16 bases between. The germline gives CDR1 KGHSH, CDR2 LQKENI. CDR3 loop: CASSPPNAGAGETQYF. The CDR3 nucleotides read TGTGCCAGCTCACCACCGAACGCGGGGGCCGGGGAGACCCAGTACTTC.

The CDR3 loop is CASSAGTGFEQFF. The CDR3 DNA reads as TGTGCCAGCAGCGCCGGGACAGGTTTTGAGCAGTTCTTC. This chain links TRBV6-2 or TRBV6-3 with TRBJ2-1; TRBD1 aligns across 8 bases. CDR1 and CDR2 (germline): MNHEY, SVGEGT. The CDR3 spans 13 residues. The junction had 7 bases not matched to a gene; V was cut back by 6 bases and J by 9 bases.

The sample holds one count of this clone. The chain combines TRBV19 with TRBJ1-5; D might be TRBD1 (5 bases). CDR1 LNHDA and CDR2 SQIVND come from the germline V gene (reference sequence). The CDR3 sequence is 13 residues long. With 6 bases removed from V and 7 bases from J, the gap between germline ends came to 13 bases. CDR3 sequence: CASSREGIQPQHF. The CDR3 DNA follows: TGTGCCAGTAGCAGGGAGGGGATCCAGCCCCAGCATTTT.

The chain carries TRBV6-1 and TRBJ1-4; D is possibly TRBD1 (5 bases). With 3 bases removed from V and 8 bases from J, the gap between germline ends came to 16 bases. Germline loops: CDR1 MNHNS, CDR2 SASEGT. This CDR3 region has 15 residues. The CDR3 nucleotides are TGTGCCAGCAGTGATATGGGAGGGGTCGGCGAAAAACTGTTTTTT. This sequence encodes CASSDMGGVGEKLFF.

Only a few counts were recorded for this clone. This chain joins TRBV11-2 and TRBJ2-1; D call uncertain. The germline V gene has CDR1 SGHAT and CDR2 FQNNGV. CDR3 length: 11 residues. V lost 1 base to trimming and J lost 13 bases, with 8 bases between them. The DNA for the CDR3 is TGTGCCAGCAGCTTAGGACTGGAACAGTTCTTC. Its protein is CASSLGLEQFF.

The chain employs TRBV19 and TRBJ1-1, with TRBD1 identical over 7 bases. Germline lookup yields CDR1 LNHDA and CDR2 SQIVND (reference sequence). V shed 3 bases, J shed 0 bases, and the junction held 10 bases outside the gene matches. This CDR3 spans 17 amino acids. The CDR3 sequence is CASSITGTVSLNTEAFF. The CDR3 nucleotides read TGTGCCAGTAGTATTACAGGGACAGTCTCTTTGAACACTGAAGCTTTCTTT.

This clone was seen a handful of times. The chain joins TRBV19 to TRBJ1-5; D is undetermined. Germline V gene lookup returns CDR1 LNHDA and CDR2 SQIVND (reference sequence). CDR3 length equals 14 residues. V lost 3 bases, J lost 0 bases, and 6 bases lay in between. The CDR3 region is CASSMVNSNQPQHF. CDR3 DNA sequence: TGTGCCAGTAGTATGGTTAATAGCAATCAGCCCCAGCATTTT.

The gene calls are TRBV12-5 and TRBJ2-2; no clear D. CDR3 length: 16 amino acids. The ends were cut back, 6 bases at V and 2 bases at J, with 16 bases in the middle. CDR1 is LGHNT and CDR2 is FRNRAP in the germline V gene. The CDR3 sequence: CASGVGFSLNTGELFF. CDR3 bases: TGTGCTAGTGGGGTTGGGTTTAGCTTAAACACCGGGGAGCTGTTTTTT.

This sequence joins TRBV4-3 and TRBJ1-4; D gene uncertain. The germline V and J ends were trimmed by 0 bases and 0 bases, with 14 bases remaining between them. Germline V CDR1 and CDR2: LGHNA, YSLEER. The CDR3 totals 18 residues. CDR3 coding DNA: TGCGCCAGCAGCCAAGATCCGGGAGGCGCTACAACTAATGAAAAACTGTTTTTT. It yields the protein CASSQDPGGATTNEKLFF.

The chain links TRBV9 to TRBJ1-6, with D perhaps TRBD1 (5 bases). V lost 0 bases and J 8 bases, leaving 9 bases between the germline ends. CDR1 is SGDLS and CDR2 is YYNGEE in the germline V gene. This CDR3 spans 14 amino acids. The CDR3 DNA is TGTGCCAGCAGCGTAGCAGGGCTGGATTCACCCCTCCACTTT. It encodes CASSVAGLDSPLHF.

This chain joins TRBV30 and TRBJ1-6; D ambiguous. The germline V gene has CDR1 GTSNPN and CDR2 SVGIG (reference sequence). V was pared by 4 bases and J by 0 bases, with 10 bases between. The CDR3 totals 15 residues. The CDR3 protein is CAWTMGSSYNSPLHF. DNA for the CDR3: TGTGCCTGGACAATGGGGAGCTCCTATAATTCACCCCTCCACTTT. The whole variable domain, filled in from reference TRBV30 and TRBJ1-6, reads SQTIHQWPATLVQPVGSPLSLECTVEGTSNPNLYWYRQAAGRGLQLLFYSVGIGQISSEVPQNLSASRPQDRQFILSSKKLLLSDSGFYLCAWTMGSSYNSPLHFGNGTRLTVT.

V and J are TRBV30 and TRBJ1-3; D uncertain. Trimming removed 4 bases from V and 0 bases from J, with 16 bases in between. This CDR3 is 16 amino acids long. Germline CDR1 and CDR2: GTSNPN and SVGIG (reference sequence). The CDR3 nucleotides are TGTGCCTGGACTAAAGTCGGCCTGACCTCTGGAAACACCATATATTTT. It encodes CAWTKVGLTSGNTIYF.

The chain is built from TRBV4-3 and TRBJ2-2; 7 bases fit TRBD1. This CDR3 comprises 16 residues. V shed 0 bases and J 5 bases; nucleotides not matched to a gene: 6. Germline CDR1 LGHNA, CDR2 YSLEER. The CDR3 sequence: CASSQDLLRGTGELFF. As DNA, the CDR3 is TGCGCCAGCAGCCAAGATCTCCTCAGGGGGACCGGGGAGCTGTTTTTT.